Each of the 8 T cell receptor beta chains below was sequenced from the same sample in a study of T cells in Graves' hyperthyroidism and ophthalmopathy. RNA transcripts yielded amplified TCR beta CDR3 regions. The primer set for the first-round RT-PCR of the TCR CDR3 was HTBI. TCRdb re-analysed the multiplex PCR reads in MiXCR, keeping a single row per CDR3 protein. In the table there are around 250,000 distinct CDR3 sequences, less than 15% of which are singletons. The sequenced sample consisted of blood. The receptors were gathered from a woman in her forties with Graves' hyperthyroidism that later progressed to Graves' ophthalmopathy.

This clonotype has only a few counts. The CDR3 is CASSLGRGNTIYF. For the CDR3, the DNA is TGTGCCAGCAGCTTAGGACGCGGAAACACCATATATTTT. This chain links TRBV7-2 with TRBJ1-3; no definite D call. This CDR3 contains 13 residues. Trimming cost V 1 base and J 4 bases, with 5 bases left between them. In germline, CDR1 is SGHTA, CDR2 FQGNSA.

This chain links TRBV19 with TRBJ1-5; D is possibly TRBD1 (6 bases). The CDR3 is 14 residues long. Trimming left V 7 bases short and J 5 bases short, with 15 bases between. The germline gives CDR1 LNHDA, CDR2 SQIVND (reference sequence). The CDR3 region is CASTPEGGHQPQHF. The CDR3 coding sequence is TGTGCCAGTACCCCGGAGGGGGGCCATCAGCCCCAGCATTTT.

This clonotype appeared many times. This chain uses TRBV7-8 with TRBJ2-5; 14 nucleotides agree with TRBD2. J lost 1 base, V lost 4 bases, and 8 bases had no gene match. CDR1 is SGHVS and CDR2 is FQNEAQ in the germline V gene. The CDR3 contains 18 residues. CDR3 nucleotide sequence: TGTGCCAGCAGCTCCCGGACTAGCGGGAGGAGGGGCCAAGAGACCCAGTACTTC. As protein: CASSSRTSGRRGQETQYF.

This clonotype appeared many times. This chain links TRBV27 with TRBJ2-7; D call uncertain. From germline, CDR1 is MNHEY and CDR2 SMNVEV (reference sequence). CDR3 size: 15 residues. The V end lost 10 bases, the J end lost 2 bases, and 21 bases lay between the germline ends. The CDR3 nucleotides read TGTGCCACCCGAGGACCGACCGACAAGGCCTACGAGCAGTACTTC. This encodes CATRGPTDKAYEQYF.

At least ten counts were recorded for this clonotype. This rearrangement joins TRBV11-2 to TRBJ2-3; 13 nucleotides align to TRBD2. The CDR3 is 17 amino acids. V was clipped by 6 bases and J by 5 bases; unmatched bases: 11. CDR1 and CDR2 (germline): SGHAT, FQNNGV. The CDR3 spells CASSGRTWTSGRDTQYF. CDR3 DNA sequence: TGTGCCAGCAGTGGACGTACGTGGACTAGCGGGAGAGATACGCAGTATTTT.

This clonotype was observed many times. This sequence joins TRBV7-6 and TRBJ2-1, with unresolved D. The CDR3 consists of 15 residues. V was trimmed by 5 bases and J by 4 bases, leaving 15 bases between them. The germline CDR1 and CDR2 sequences are SGHVS and FNYEAQ. CDR3 DNA: TGTGCCAGCAGCCCCTGGGTAGGAGATTACAATGAGCAGTTCTTC. Its protein product is CASSPWVGDYNEQFF. The full variable domain, with the rest looked up from reference TRBV7-6 and TRBJ2-1, is GAGVSQSPRYKVTKRGQDVALRCDPISGHVSLYWYRQALGQGPEFLTYFNYEAQQDKSGLPNDRFSAERPEGSISTLTIQRTEQRDSAMYRCASSPWVGDYNEQFFGPGTRLTVL.

This clonotype showed up many times. The chain joins TRBV11-2 to TRBJ1-5, with D possibly TRBD1 on 5 matching bases. Trimming stripped 3 bases from V and 0 bases from J, with 9 bases between. The CDR3 consists of 15 residues. From germline, CDR1 is SGHAT and CDR2 FQNNGV. The CDR3 DNA reads TGTGCCAGCAGCTTTACAGGTTATAGCAATCAGCCCCAGCATTTT. Its translation: CASSFTGYSNQPQHF.

Ten or more counts support this clonotype. CDR3 DNA sequence: TGTGCCAGTGAACCCCGGGCTCACACTGAAGCTTTCTTT. It translates to CASEPRAHTEAFF. This chain uses TRBV19 with TRBJ1-1, with unresolved D. This CDR3 spans 13 amino acids. Germline-derived CDR1 and CDR2 are LNHDA and SQIVND (reference sequence). V was clipped by 8 bases and J by 3 bases, with 13 bases between them. The full variable domain, with the rest looked up from reference TRBV19 and TRBJ1-1, is DGGITQSPKYLFRKEGQNVTLSCEQNLNHDAMYWYRQDPGQGLRLIYYSQIVNDFQKGDIAEGYSVSREKKESFPLTVTSAQKNPTAFYLCASEPRAHTEAFFGQGTRLTVV.